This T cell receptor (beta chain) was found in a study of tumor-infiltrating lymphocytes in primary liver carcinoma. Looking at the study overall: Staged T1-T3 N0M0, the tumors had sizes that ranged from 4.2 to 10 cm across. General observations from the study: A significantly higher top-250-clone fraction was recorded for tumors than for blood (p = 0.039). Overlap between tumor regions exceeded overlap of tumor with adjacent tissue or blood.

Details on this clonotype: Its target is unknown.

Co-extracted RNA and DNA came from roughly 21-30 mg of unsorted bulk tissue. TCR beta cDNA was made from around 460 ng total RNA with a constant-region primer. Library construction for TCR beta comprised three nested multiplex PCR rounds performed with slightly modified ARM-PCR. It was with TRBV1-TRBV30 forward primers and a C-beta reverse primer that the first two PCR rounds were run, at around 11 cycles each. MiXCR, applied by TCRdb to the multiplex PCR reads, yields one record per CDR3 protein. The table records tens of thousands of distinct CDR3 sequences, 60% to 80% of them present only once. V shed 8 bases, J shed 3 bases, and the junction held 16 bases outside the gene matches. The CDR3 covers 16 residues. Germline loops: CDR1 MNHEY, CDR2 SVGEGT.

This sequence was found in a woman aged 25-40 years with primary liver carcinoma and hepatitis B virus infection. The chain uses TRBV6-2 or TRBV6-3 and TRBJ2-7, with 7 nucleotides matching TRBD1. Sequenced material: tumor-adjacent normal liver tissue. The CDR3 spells CASGCPGTAPFYEQYF. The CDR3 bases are TGTGCCAGCGGCTGCCCTGGGACAGCACCATTCTACGAGCAGTACTTC.